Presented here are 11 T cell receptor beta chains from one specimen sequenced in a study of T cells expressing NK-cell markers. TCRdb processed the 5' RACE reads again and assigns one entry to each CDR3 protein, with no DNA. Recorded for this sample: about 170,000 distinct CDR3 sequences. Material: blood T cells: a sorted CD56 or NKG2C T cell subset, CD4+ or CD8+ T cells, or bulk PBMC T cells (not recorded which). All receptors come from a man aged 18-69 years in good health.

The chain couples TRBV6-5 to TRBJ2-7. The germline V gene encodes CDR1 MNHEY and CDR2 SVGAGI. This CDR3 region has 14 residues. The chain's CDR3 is CASRTRTELGEQYF.

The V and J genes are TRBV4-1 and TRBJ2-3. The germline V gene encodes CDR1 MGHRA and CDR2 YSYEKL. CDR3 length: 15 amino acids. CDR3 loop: CASSPGSHTVDTQYF.

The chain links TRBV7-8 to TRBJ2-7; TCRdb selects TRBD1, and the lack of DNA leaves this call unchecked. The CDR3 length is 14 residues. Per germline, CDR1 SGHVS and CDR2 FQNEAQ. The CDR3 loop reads CASSADRGTNEQYF.

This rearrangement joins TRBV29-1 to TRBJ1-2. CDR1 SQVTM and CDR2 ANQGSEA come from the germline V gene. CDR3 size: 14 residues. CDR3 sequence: CSVSVGEVNYGYTF. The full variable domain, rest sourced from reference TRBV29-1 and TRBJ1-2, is SAVISQKPSRDICQRGTSLTIQCQVDSQVTMMFWYRQQPGQSLTLIATANQGSEATYESGFVIDKFPISRPNLTFSTLTVSNMSPEDSSIYLCSVSVGEVNYGYTFGSGTRLTVV.

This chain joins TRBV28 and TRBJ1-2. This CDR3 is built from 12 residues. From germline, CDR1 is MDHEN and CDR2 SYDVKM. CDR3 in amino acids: CASSFHRLEATF.

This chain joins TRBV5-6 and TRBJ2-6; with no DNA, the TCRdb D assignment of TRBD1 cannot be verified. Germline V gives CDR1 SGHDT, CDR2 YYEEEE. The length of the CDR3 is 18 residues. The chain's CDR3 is CASSFLSHGASGANVLTF.

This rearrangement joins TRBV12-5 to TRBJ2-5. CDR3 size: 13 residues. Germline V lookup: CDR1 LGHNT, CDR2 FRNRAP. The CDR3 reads CASGLSLLETQYF.

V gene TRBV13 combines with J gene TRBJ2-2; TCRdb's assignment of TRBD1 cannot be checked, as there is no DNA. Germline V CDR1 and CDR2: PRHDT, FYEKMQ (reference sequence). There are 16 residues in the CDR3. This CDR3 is CASTSRWDRSTGELFF. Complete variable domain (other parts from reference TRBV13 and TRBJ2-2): AAGVIQSPRHLIKEKRETATLKCYPIPRHDTVYWYQQGPGQDPQFLISFYEKMQSDKGSIPDRFSAQQFSDYHSELNMSSLELGDSALYFCASTSRWDRSTGELFFGEGSRLTVL.

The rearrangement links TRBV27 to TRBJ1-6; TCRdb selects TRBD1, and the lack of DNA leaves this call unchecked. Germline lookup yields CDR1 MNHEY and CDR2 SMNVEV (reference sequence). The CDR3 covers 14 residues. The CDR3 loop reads CASSYRQGWSPLHF.

The CDR3 spells CASSVGGTLNTEAFF. The V and J genes are TRBV5-6 and TRBJ1-1. The germline V gene encodes CDR1 SGHDT and CDR2 YYEEEE. This CDR3 region has 15 residues.

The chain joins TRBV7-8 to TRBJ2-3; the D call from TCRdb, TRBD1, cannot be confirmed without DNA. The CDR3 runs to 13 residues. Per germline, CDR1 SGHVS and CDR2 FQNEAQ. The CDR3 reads CASSNRNSDTQYF.